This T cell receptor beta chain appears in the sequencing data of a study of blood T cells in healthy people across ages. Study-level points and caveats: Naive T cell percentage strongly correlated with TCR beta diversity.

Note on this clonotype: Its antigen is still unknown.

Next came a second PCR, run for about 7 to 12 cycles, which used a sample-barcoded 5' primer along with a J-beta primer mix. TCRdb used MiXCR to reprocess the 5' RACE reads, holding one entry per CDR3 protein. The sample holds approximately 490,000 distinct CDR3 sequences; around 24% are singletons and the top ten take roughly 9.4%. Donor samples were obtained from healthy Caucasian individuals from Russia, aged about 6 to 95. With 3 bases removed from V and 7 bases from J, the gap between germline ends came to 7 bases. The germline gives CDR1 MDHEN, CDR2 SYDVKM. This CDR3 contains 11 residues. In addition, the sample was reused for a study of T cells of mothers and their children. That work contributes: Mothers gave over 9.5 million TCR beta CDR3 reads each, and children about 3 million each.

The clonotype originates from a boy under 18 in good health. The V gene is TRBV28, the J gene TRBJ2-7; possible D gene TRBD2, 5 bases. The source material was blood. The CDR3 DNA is TGTGCCAGCAGTTTGAGGGAAGAGCAGTACTTC. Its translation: CASSLREEQYF.